The clone carrying this T cell receptor beta chain was picked up a small number of times. Its antigen is undetermined. The data were taken from a study of CD8 T cells in ankylosing spondylitis. Study-wide results and limits: Existing reports had already noted some motif variants in reactive arthritis synovial fluid and blood. Reports say disease-linked clones showed up significantly more in matched ankylosing spondylitis synovial fluid.

The junction had 11 bases not matched to a gene; V was cut back by 2 bases and J by 0 bases. The CDR3 sequence is 18 residues long. Germline lookup yields CDR1 SGHDT and CDR2 YYEEEE. TCRdb reprocessed the 5' RACE reads with MiXCR, giving one entry per CDR3 protein. The sample has 250,000 to 350,000 distinct CDR3 sequences; 20% are singletons. This clonotype originated in a female donor with ankylosing spondylitis or in good health (not recorded which). This chain uses TRBV5-6 with TRBJ2-1; 7 bases are shared with TRBD1. Material: blood, either unsorted or a sorted T cell fraction (not recorded which). The DNA for the CDR3 is TGTGCCAGCAGCTTCAGGACAGGCCCATCCGGCTCCTACAATGAGCAGTTCTTC. It encodes CASSFRTGPSGSYNEQFF.